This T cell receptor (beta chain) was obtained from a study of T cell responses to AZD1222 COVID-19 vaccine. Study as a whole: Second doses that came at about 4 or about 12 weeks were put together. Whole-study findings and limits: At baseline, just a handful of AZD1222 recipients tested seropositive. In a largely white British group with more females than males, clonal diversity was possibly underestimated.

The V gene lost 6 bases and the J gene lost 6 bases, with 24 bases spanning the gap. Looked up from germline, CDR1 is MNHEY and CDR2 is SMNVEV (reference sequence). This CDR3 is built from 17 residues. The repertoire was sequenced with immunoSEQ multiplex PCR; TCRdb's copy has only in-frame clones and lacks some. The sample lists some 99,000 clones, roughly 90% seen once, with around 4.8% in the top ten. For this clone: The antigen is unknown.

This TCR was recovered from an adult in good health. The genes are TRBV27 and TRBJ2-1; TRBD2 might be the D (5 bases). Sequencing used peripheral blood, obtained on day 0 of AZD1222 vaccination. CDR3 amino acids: CASRALVGNPDFNEQFF. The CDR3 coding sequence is TGTGCCAGCAGAGCACTCGTCGGGAACCCGGATTTCAATGAGCAGTTCTTC.